The T cell receptor beta chain described here comes from a study of cytomegalovirus exposure and HLA in healthy donors. Overall study: Early released data had 80 million or so unique TCRs, all coming from HLA-typed donors. Points from the study as a whole: Solely CMV serostatus was available to characterize immune exposure. In a later analysis, HLA-C alleles had the fewest associated TCRs, DRB1 alleles the most. Later on, an analysis tied 15,000 to 20,000 TCR beta sequences to HLA alleles at 0.05 false discovery rate.

Worth noting for this clone: As yet, its antigen is unknown.

Primers included in the PCR were 60 Vbeta and 13 Jbeta primers. Here immunoSEQ multiplex PCR was the method, and the copy in TCRdb shows in-frame clones only, minus some. The table lists roughly 200,000 clones, about 90% of them singletons. The source of this sequence is a man aged 25 to 40 in good health and CMV-seronegative. What was sequenced was PBMCs.

DNA for the CDR3: TGTGCCAGCAGCTTAGAAAGGACTATTAATGAAAAACTGTTTTTT. Protein product: CASSLERTINEKLFF. V gene TRBV7-9 combines with J gene TRBJ1-4; D is unresolved. The CDR3 contains 15 residues. Germline lookup yields CDR1 SEHNR and CDR2 FQNEAQ (reference sequence). V lost 1 base and J 4 bases, leaving 10 bases between the germline ends.